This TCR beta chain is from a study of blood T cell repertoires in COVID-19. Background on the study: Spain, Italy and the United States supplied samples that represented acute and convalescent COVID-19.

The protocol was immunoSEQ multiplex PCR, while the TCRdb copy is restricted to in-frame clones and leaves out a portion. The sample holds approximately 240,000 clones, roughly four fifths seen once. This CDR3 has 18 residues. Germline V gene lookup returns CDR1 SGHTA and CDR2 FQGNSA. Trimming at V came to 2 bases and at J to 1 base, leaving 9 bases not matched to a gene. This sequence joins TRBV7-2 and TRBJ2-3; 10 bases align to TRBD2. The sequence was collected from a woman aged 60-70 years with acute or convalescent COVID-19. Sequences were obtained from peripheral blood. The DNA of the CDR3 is TGTGCCAGCAGCTTAAGGGATAGCGGGGGGTGGGGCACAGATACGCAGTATTTT. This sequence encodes CASSLRDSGGWGTDTQYF. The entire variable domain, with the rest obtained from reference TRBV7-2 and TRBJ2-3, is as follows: GAGVSQSPSNKVTEKGKDVELRCDPISGHTALYWYRQSLGQGLEFLIYFQGNSAPDKSGLPSDRFSAERTGGSVSTLTIQRTQQEDSAVYLCASSLRDSGGWGTDTQYFGPGTRLTVL.